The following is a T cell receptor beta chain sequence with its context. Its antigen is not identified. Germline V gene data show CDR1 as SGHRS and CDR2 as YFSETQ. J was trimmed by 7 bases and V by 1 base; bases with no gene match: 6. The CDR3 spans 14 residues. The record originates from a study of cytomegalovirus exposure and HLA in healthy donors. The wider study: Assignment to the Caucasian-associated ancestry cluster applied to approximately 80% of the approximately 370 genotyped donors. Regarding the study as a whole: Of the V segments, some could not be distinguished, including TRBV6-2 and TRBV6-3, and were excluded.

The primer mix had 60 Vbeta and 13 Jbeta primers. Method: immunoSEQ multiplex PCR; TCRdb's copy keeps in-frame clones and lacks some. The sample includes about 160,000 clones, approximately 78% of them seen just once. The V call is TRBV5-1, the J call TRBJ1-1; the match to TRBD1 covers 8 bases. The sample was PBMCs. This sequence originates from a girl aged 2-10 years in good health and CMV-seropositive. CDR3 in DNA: TGCGCCAGCAGCTTGTACAGCACAGGGGGTGAAGCTTTCTTT. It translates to CASSLYSTGGEAFF.